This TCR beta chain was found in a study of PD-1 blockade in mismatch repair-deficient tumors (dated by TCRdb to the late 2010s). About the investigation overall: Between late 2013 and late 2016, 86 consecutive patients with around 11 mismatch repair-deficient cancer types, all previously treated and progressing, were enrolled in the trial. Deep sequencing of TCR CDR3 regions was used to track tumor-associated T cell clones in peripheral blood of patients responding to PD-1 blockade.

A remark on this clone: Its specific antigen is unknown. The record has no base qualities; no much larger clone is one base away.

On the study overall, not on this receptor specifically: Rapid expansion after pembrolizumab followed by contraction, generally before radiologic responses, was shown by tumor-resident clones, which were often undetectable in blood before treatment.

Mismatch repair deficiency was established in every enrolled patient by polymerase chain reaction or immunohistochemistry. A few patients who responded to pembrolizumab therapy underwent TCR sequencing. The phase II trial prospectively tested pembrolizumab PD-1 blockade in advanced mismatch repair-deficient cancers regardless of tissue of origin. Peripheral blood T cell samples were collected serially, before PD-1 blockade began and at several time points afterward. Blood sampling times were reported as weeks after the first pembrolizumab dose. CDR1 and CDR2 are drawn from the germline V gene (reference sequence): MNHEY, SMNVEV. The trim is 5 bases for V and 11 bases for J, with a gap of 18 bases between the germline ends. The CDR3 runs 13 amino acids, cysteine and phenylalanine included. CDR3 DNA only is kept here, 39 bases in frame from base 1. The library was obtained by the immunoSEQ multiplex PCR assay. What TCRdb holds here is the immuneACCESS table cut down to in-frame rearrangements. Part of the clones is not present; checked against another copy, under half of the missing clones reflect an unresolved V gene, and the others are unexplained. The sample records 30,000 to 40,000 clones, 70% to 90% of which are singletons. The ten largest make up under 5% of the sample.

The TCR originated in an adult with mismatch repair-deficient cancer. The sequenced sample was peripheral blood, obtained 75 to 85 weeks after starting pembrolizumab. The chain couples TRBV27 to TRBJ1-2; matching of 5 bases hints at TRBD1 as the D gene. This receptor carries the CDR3 CASSHRGGSRYTF. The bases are TGTGCCAGCAGTCACCGGGGCGGAAGTCGGTACACCTTC.